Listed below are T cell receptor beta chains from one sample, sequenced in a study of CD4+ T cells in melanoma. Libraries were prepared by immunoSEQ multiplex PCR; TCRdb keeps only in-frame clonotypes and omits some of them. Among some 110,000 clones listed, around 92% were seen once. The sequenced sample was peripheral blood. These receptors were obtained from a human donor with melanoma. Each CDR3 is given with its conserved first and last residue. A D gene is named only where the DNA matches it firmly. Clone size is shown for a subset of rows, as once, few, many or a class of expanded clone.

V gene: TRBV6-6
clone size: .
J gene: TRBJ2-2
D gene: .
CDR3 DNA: TGTGCCAGCAGTTACCGTGACACAAACACCGGGGAGCTGTTTTTT
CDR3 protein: CASSYRDTNTGELFF

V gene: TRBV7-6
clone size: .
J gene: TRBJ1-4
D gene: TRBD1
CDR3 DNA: TGTGCCAGCAGCTTAGGGGACAGGGAGAGATATGAAAAACTGTTTTTT
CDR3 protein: CASSLGDRERYEKLFF

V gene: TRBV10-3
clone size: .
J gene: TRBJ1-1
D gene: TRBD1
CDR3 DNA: TGTGCCATACAGGGGGCCCTTTACACTGAAGCTTTCTTT
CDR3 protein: CAIQGALYTEAFF

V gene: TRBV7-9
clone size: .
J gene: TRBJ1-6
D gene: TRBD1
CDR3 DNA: TGTGCCAGCAGCCGAAATCGGGCGACAGGGGCCGCCTATAATTCACCCCTCCACTTT
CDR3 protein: CASSRNRATGAAYNSPLHF

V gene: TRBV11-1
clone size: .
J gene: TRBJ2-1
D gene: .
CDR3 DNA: TGTGCCAGCAGCTTAGTTTCCCCGGAAAACTACAATGAGCAGTTCTTC
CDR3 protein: CASSLVSPENYNEQFF

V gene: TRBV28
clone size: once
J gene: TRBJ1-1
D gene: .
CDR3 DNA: TGTGCCAGCAGTTTGGGCGGGAGTACTGAAGCTTTCTTT
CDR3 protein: CASSLGGSTEAFF

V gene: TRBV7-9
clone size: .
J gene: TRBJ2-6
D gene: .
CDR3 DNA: TGTGCCAGCAGCCCAGGGGGAGGGCCTGGGGCCAACGTCCTGACTTTC
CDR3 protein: CASSPGGGPGANVLTF

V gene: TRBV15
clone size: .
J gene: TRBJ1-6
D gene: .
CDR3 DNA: TGTGCCACCGGGACGTCCTATAATTCACCCCTCCACTTT
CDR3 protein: CATGTSYNSPLHF

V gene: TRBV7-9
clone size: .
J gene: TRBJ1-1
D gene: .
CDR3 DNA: TGTGCCAGCAGCCCGGGACGTATGAGCACTGAAGCTTTCTTT
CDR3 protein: CASSPGRMSTEAFF

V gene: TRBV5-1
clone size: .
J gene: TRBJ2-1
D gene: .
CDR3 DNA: TGCGCCAGCAGCTTGGCCGGACTCCTGAGCTCCTACAATGAGCAGTTCTTC
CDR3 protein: CASSLAGLLSSYNEQFF

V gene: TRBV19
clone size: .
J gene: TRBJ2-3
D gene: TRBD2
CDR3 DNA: TGTGCCAGTAAGGGGAGGGCCGGCACAGATACGCAGTATTTT
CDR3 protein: CASKGRAGTDTQYF

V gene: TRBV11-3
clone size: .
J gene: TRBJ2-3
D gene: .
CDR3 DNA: TGTGCCAGCAGCTTAGGGGGCACAGATACGCAGTATTTT
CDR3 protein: CASSLGGTDTQYF

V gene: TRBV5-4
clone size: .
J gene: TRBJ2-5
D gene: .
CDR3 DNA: TGTGCCGGCCGAACAGGGCCCCAAGAGACCCAGTACTTC
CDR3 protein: CAGRTGPQETQYF

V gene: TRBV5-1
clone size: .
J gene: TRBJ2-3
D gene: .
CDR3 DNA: TGCGCCAGCAGCTCTTCCCTCACAGATACGCAGTATTTT
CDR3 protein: CASSSSLTDTQYF

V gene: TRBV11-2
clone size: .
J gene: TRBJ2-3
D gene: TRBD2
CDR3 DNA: TGTGCCAGCGGATGGGAGGGCCTCACAGATACGCAGTATTTT
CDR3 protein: CASGWEGLTDTQYF

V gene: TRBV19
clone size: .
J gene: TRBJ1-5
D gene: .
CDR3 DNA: TGTGCCAGTAGTGGTGCTGGTGGGGGGGGCCAGCCCCAGCATTTT
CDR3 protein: CASSGAGGGGQPQHF

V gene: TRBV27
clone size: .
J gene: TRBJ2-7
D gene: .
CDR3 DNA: TGTGCCAGCACCCTTGGGGGCGGCTACGAGCAGTACTTC
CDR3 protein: CASTLGGGYEQYF

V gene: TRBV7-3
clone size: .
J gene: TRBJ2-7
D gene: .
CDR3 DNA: TGTGCCAGCAGCTTAGAGTCGGCGGCAAGCGGCGAGCAGTACTTC
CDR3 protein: CASSLESAASGEQYF

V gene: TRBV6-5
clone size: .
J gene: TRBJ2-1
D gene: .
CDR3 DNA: TGTGCCAGCAGTTACCTCGCGGGGGCCCACAATGAGCAGTTCTTC
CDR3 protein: CASSYLAGAHNEQFF

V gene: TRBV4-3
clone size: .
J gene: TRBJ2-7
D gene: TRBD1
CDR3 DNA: TGCGCCAGCAGCCAGGACGCCCGGGGACAGTACTACGAGCAGTACTTC
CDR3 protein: CASSQDARGQYYEQYF

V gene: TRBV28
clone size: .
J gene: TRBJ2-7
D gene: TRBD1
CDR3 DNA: TGTGCCAGCAGACGACAGGGGAGTGGCGCCTACGAGCAGTACTTC
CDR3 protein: CASRRQGSGAYEQYF

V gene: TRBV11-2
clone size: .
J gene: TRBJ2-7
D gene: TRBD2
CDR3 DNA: TGTGCCAGCAGCCCTCGGACTAGCGGGGAGAAGGCGTACTTC
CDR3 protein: CASSPRTSGEKAYF

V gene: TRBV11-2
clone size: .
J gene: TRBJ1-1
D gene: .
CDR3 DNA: TGTGCCAGCAGCTTGGGGGCGCCGGCCACTGAAGCTTTCTTT
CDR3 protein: CASSLGAPATEAFF

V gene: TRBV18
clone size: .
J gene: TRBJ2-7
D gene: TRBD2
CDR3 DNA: TGTGCCAGCTCACCACTGGATAGACTCGGGACTAGCGGGACCTACGAGCAGTACTTC
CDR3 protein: CASSPLDRLGTSGTYEQYF

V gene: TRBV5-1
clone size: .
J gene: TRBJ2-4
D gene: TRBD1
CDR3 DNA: TGCGCCAGCAGCTTGGTCCTAACGGGGACAGGGGCGGTAAACATTCAGTACTTC
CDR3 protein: CASSLVLTGTGAVNIQYF

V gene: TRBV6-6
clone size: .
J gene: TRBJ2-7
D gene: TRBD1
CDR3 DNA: TGTGCCAGCCAACAGGGGTCCTACGAGCAGTACTTC
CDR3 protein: CASQQGSYEQYF

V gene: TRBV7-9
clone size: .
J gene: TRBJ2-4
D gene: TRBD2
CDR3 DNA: TGTGCCAGCAGCTCCAGCGGGATGGTGAACATTCAGTACTTC
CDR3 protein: CASSSSGMVNIQYF

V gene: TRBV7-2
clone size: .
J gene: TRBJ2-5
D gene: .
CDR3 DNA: TGTGCCAGCAGCTTAAATAAAGGGGAGACCCAGTACTTC
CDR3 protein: CASSLNKGETQYF

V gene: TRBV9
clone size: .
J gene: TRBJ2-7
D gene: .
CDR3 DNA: TGTGCCAGCAGCGTAGGGCCCCCCAGTTACGAGCAGTACTTC
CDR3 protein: CASSVGPPSYEQYF

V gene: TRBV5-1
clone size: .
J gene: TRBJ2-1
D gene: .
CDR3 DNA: TGCGCCAGCAGCTCTAGGGCCCCACAGGGAACAAATTACAATGAGCAGTTCTTC
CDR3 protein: CASSSRAPQGTNYNEQFF

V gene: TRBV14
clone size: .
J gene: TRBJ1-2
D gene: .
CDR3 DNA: TGTGCCAGCAGGGGGACGGGAGAATATGGCTACACCTTC
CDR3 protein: CASRGTGEYGYTF

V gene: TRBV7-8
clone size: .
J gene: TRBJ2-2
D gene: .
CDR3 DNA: TGTGCCAGCAGCTTAGGATTCACCCTCCGCACCACGAACACCGGGGAGCTGTTTTTT
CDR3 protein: CASSLGFTLRTTNTGELFF

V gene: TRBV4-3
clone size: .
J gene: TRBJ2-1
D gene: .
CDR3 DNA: TGCGCCAGCAGCCCAGCCCGAGGTCGGTACAATGAGCAGTTCTTC
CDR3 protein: CASSPARGRYNEQFF

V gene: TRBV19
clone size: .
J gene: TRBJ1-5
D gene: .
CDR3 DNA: TGTGCCAGTAAGGTCAGGGTGGGGAATCAGCCCCAGCATTTT
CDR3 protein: CASKVRVGNQPQHF

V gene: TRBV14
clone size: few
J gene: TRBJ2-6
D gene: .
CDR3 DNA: TGTGCCAGCAGCGGTGCCAGGGGCTCTGGGGCCAACGTCCTGACTTTC
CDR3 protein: CASSGARGSGANVLTF

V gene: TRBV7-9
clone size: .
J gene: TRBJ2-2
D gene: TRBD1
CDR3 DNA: TGTGCCAGCAGTCCTCCGAGTCAGGGGGTCGGGGAGCTGTTTTTT
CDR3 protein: CASSPPSQGVGELFF

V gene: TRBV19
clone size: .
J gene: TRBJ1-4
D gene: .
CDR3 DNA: TGTGCCAGTAGCGTAGATGGGACCGCGGGTGAAAAACTGTTTTTT
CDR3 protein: CASSVDGTAGEKLFF

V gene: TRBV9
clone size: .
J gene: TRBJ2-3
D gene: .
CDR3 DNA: TGTGCCAGCAGCGTAGTTAGCACAGATACGCAGTATTTT
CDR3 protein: CASSVVSTDTQYF

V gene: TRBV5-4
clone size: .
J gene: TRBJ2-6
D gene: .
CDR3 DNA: TGTGCCAGCAGCCCTAGAGCTCCGTCCTCTGGGGCCAACGTCCTGACTTTC
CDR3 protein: CASSPRAPSSGANVLTF

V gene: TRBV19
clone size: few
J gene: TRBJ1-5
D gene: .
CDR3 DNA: TGTGCCAGTAGGGTGGACCCCAATCAGCCCCAGCATTTT
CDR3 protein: CASRVDPNQPQHF

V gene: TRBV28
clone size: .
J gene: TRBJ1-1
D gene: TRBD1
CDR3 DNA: TGTGCCAGCAGTTTCGACAGGGTCTTCTTT
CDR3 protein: CASSFDRVFF

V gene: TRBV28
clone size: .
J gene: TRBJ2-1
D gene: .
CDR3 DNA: TGTGCCAGCAGTTTTTTGCTCCAGCAGTTCTTC
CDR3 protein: CASSFLLQQFF

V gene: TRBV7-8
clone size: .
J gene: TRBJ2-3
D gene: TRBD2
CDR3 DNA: TGTGCCAGCAGCTTAGTGGCGGGAGGGCCTGGAGATACGCAGTATTTT
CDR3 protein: CASSLVAGGPGDTQYF

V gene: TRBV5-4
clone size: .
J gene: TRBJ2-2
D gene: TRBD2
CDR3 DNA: TGTGCCAGCAGCGCTCAACTAGCGGGGGCTGCTAGACGAGAGCTGTTTTTT
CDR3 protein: CASSAQLAGAARRELFF

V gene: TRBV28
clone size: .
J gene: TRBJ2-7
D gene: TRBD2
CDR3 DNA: TGTGCCAGCAGTTTAGGCGGGAGCTACGAGCAGTACTTC
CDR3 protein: CASSLGGSYEQYF

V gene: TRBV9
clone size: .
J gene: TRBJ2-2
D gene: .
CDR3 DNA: TGTGCCAGCAGCCCCCAAGTCACCGGGGAGCTGTTTTTT
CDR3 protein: CASSPQVTGELFF

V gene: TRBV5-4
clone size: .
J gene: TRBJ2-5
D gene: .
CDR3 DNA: TGTGCCAGCAGCTTGAGGTTCGGAGAGACCCAGTACTTC
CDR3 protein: CASSLRFGETQYF

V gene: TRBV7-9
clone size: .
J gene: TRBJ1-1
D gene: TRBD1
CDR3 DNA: TGTGCCAGCAGTAGACAGGGGGCTATGAACACTGAAGCTTTCTTT
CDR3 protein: CASSRQGAMNTEAFF

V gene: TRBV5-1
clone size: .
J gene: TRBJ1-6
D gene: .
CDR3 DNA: TGCGCCAGCAGCTTGAACGGACGGGATAATTCACCCCTCCACTTT
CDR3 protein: CASSLNGRDNSPLHF

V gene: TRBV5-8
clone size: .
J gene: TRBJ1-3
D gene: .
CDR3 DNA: TGTGCCAGCAGCTTGAAGATAGTTCCCGGAAACACCATATATTTT
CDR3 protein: CASSLKIVPGNTIYF

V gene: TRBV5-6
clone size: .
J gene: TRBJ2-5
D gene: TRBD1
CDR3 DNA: TGTGCCAGCAGCGCACAGCTTCAGGGGGACCAAGAGACCCAGTACTTC
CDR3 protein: CASSAQLQGDQETQYF

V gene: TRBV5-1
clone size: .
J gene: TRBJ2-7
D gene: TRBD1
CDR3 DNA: TGCGCCAGCAGCTTTACAGGGGCCTACGAGCAGTACTTC
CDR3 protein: CASSFTGAYEQYF

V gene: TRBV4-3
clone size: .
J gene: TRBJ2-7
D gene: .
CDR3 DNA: TGCGCCAGCAGCCAAGATAGGGGATACGAGCAGTACTTC
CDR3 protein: CASSQDRGYEQYF